The 21 T cell receptor beta chains given below trace back to one sample, sequenced in a study of T cell changes during pregnancy in multiple sclerosis (dated by TCRdb to between 2018 and 2021). Library preparation used the immunoSEQ multiplex PCR assay. TCRdb limited this immuneACCESS table to in-frame rearrangements with V and J called. A share of clones is missing; checked studies link under half to unresolved V genes, and the rest is unexplained. For this sample the table gives tens of thousands of clones, of which roughly nine tenths were detected only once. Jointly, the top ten make up 0.95% to 1.5% of the sample. Sequences were derived from CD4+ T cells from peripheral blood mononuclear cells, sampled in the first trimester of pregnancy. The source is a female donor with multiple sclerosis, enrolled in a pregnancy study.

The rearrangement joins TRBV25-1 to TRBJ2-3, with D tentatively TRBD1 (6 bases). V was shortened by 3 bases and J by 4 bases, with 11 bases between the two germline ends. This CDR3 has 14 residues. Germline loops: CDR1 MGHDK, CDR2 SYGVNS. In nucleotides, the CDR3 is TGTGCCAGCAGTGACCCTGAGGGGGCAGATACGCAGTATTTT. Translated: CASSDPEGADTQYF.

The gene calls are TRBV18 and TRBJ2-2; the D is unclear. Germline V gene sequence: CDR1 KGHSH, CDR2 LQKENI. The CDR3 runs to 14 residues. V lost 1 base and J 7 bases, leaving 10 bases between the germline ends. The CDR3 is CASSPRQQIGELFF. Here the CDR3 DNA reads TGTGCCAGCTCACCACGGCAACAAATCGGGGAGCTGTTTTTT.

The J gene is TRBJ1-1, the V gene TRBV29-1, with 12 nucleotides matching TRBD1. This CDR3 has 14 residues. Trimming cost V 4 bases and J 5 bases; bases outside gene matches: 5. Looked up from germline, CDR1 is SQVTM and CDR2 is ANQGSEA. CDR3 sequence (DNA): TGCAGCGTTGGGCCGGGACAGGGGGCAACTGAAGCTTTCTTT. It translates to CSVGPGQGATEAFF.

The chain is built from TRBV5-6 and TRBJ2-7, with TRBD1 as a possible D gene (6 bases). The V gene's germline CDR1 is SGHDT and CDR2 YYEEEE. The CDR3 is 16 amino acids. Trimming took 3 bases from V and 7 from J, leaving 23 bases between them. For the CDR3, the DNA is TGTGCCAGCAGCTCTTCACCGGGACCCCTAGGGGGAGAGCAGTACTTC. It is translated as CASSSSPGPLGGEQYF.

The chain combines TRBV16 with TRBJ1-4; 8 bases map to TRBD1. The junction had 7 bases not matched to a gene; V was cut back by 2 bases and J by 8 bases. CDR1 and CDR2 from the germline V gene are KGHSY and FQNENV. The CDR3 is 15 residues long. DNA of the CDR3: TGTGCCAGCAGCCAACATTCAGGGGGCGCAGAAAAACTGTTTTTT. Its protein is CASSQHSGGAEKLFF.

The chain has TRBV27 and TRBJ2-7; possible D gene TRBD2, 5 bases. CDR1 and CDR2 (germline): MNHEY, SMNVEV (reference sequence). The V end was cut by 6 bases, the J end by 0 bases, with 15 bases between. The CDR3 runs to 15 residues. CDR3 coding DNA: TGTGCCAGCAGGAAAGGACTCTCAAGCTCCTACGAGCAGTACTTC. Its translation is CASRKGLSSSYEQYF.

The chain links TRBV5-4 to TRBJ2-2, with 12 bases fitting TRBD2. V was pared by 4 bases and J by 0 bases, with 7 bases of the junction left unmatched. The CDR3 is 18 residues long. CDR1 is SGHNT and CDR2 is YYREEE in the germline V gene (reference sequence). The CDR3 loop is CASSRRRTSGANTGELFF. The DNA for the CDR3 is TGTGCCAGCAGCCGACGAAGGACTAGCGGGGCGAACACCGGGGAGCTGTTTTTT.

The chain has TRBV18 and TRBJ1-5; unclear D gene. The CDR3 contains 17 residues. Between the trimmed V and J ends, which lost 2 bases and 1 base, there was a span of 15 bases. CDR1 and CDR2 (germline): KGHSH, LQKENI. The CDR3 region has the DNA TGTGCCAGCTCACCATCAGGATGGCCAACAAGCAATCAGCCCCAGCATTTT. This translates into CASSPSGWPTSNQPQHF. Variable domain in full (rest from reference TRBV18 and TRBJ1-5): NAGVMQNPRHLVRRRGQEARLRCSPMKGHSHVYWYRQLPEEGLKFMVYLQKENIIDESGMPKERFSAEFPKEGPSILRIQQVVRGDSAAYFCASSPSGWPTSNQPQHFGDGTRLSIL.

The chain employs TRBV25-1 and TRBJ2-5; possible D gene TRBD1, 6 bases. In germline, CDR1 is MGHDK, CDR2 SYGVNS. The V and J ends lost 6 bases and 0 bases respectively, with 14 bases between them. This CDR3 is built from 15 residues. CDR3 amino acids: CASSPGGNYQETQYF. In DNA form, the CDR3 reads TGTGCCAGCAGCCCTGGGGGCAATTACCAAGAGACCCAGTACTTC. Full variable domain (missing parts from reference TRBV25-1 and TRBJ2-5): EADIYQTPRYLVIGTGKKITLECSQTMGHDKMYWYQQDPGMELHLIHYSYGVNSTEKGDLSSESTVSRIRTEHFPLTLESARPSHTSQYLCASSPGGNYQETQYFGPGTRLLVL.

V is TRBV11-2 and J is TRBJ1-6; D is possibly TRBD1 (6 bases). Germline lookup yields CDR1 SGHAT and CDR2 FQNNGV. V was shortened by 3 bases and J by 7 bases, with 10 bases between the two germline ends. The CDR3 runs 14 residues. The CDR3 DNA reads TGTGCCAGCAGCTTCACAGGGCAAAATTCACCCCTCCACTTT. Its translation is CASSFTGQNSPLHF.

In its sample, this clone ranks as medium-sized. The same CDR3 is also encoded by other DNA sequences in this sample. The rearrangement joins TRBV30 to TRBJ1-4; no reliable D call. Trimming pared 0 bases from V and 8 bases from J, leaving 7 bases between. Per the germline V gene, CDR1 is GTSNPN and CDR2 is SVGIG (reference sequence). The CDR3 runs to 12 residues. CDR3 amino acids: CAWSVLREKLFF. The DNA for the CDR3 is TGTGCCTGGAGTGTACTTAGAGAAAAACTGTTTTTT.

This chain connects TRBV10-3 to TRBJ2-5, with a weak D call TRBD1 (5 bases). The V end was cut by 6 bases, the J end by 5 bases, with 13 bases between. The CDR3 has 13 residues. Germline-derived CDR1 and CDR2 are ENHRY and SYGVKD. This CDR3 reads CAISPGSGETQYF. The CDR3 region has the DNA TGTGCCATCAGCCCCGGGTCAGGGGAGACCCAGTACTTC.

The V call is TRBV6-1, the J call TRBJ1-2, with TRBD1 matching 10 bases. With 0 bases clipped from V and 6 bases from J, the junction kept 7 bases outside the gene matches. The CDR3 length is 16 residues. From germline, CDR1 is MNHNS and CDR2 SASEGT. The CDR3 DNA sequence: TGTGCCAGCAGTGAAGCGCGGGGACAGGGGATGGATGGCTACACCTTC. Residues: CASSEARGQGMDGYTF.

This sequence joins TRBV30 and TRBJ1-5, with D maybe TRBD1 (6 bases). The germline gives CDR1 GTSNPN, CDR2 SVGIG (reference sequence). The CDR3 consists of 14 residues. The V end was cut by 0 bases, the J end by 3 bases, with 9 bases between. The CDR3 DNA sequence: TGTGCCTGGAGTGTAACAGGGTTCAATCAGCCCCAGCATTTT. This sequence encodes CAWSVTGFNQPQHF.

This clone was seen a handful of times. The chain recombines TRBV9 with TRBJ2-3, with 9 bases that match TRBD2. With V trimmed by 4 bases and J by 14 bases, 8 bases remained unmatched. Germline-derived CDR1 and CDR2 are SGDLS and YYNGEE. The CDR3 consists of 12 residues. CDR3 DNA: TGTGCCAGCAGCCCCCCTAGCGGGATATGGTATTTT. It is translated as CASSPPSGIWYF.

The rearrangement links TRBV4-2 to TRBJ2-2; 9 nucleotides line up with TRBD1. Trimming at V came to 1 base and at J to 7 bases, leaving 10 bases not matched to a gene. CDR1 is LGHNA and CDR2 is YNFKEQ in the germline V gene. CDR3 length equals 17 residues. The CDR3 loop reads CASSQVSTGGFSGELFF. The CDR3 DNA is TGTGCCAGCAGCCAAGTTTCGACAGGGGGGTTTAGCGGGGAGCTGTTTTTT.

This chain joins TRBV18 and TRBJ2-1; possible D gene TRBD1, 6 bases. CDR3 length: 15 amino acids. In germline, CDR1 is KGHSH, CDR2 LQKENI. Trimming removed 3 bases at V and 7 bases at J, with 16 bases between. The CDR3 region is CASSPNREVWNEQFF. The CDR3 bases are TGTGCCAGCTCACCCAACAGGGAAGTGTGGAATGAGCAGTTCTTC.

This rearrangement joins TRBV7-9 to TRBJ2-7; 12 bases map to TRBD1. The ends lost 1 base at V and 1 base at J; junction bases unmatched: 8. The CDR3 runs 18 residues. Germline V gene lookup returns CDR1 SEHNR and CDR2 FQNEAQ (reference sequence). This CDR3 reads CASSLGDRGRDASYEQYF. In DNA form, the CDR3 reads TGTGCCAGCAGCTTAGGGGACAGGGGGCGAGATGCGTCCTACGAGCAGTACTTC.

This clone was counted between two and nine times. The gene calls are TRBV2 and TRBJ1-1, with D perhaps matching TRBD1 (5 bases). The CDR3 extends over 14 amino acids. V was trimmed by 6 bases and J by 1 base, leaving 12 bases between them. The V gene's germline CDR1 is SNHLY and CDR2 FYNNEI. The CDR3 DNA sequence: TGTGCCAGCAGGGTAGGGGATCGGAACACTGAAGCTTTCTTT. It codes for CASRVGDRNTEAFF.

The rearrangement uses TRBV5-4 and TRBJ2-3, with 10 positions matching TRBD2. The CDR3 has 17 residues. J gave up 0 bases and V 1 base, and 5 bases lay outside the gene matches. The germline V gene has CDR1 SGHNT and CDR2 YYREEE (reference sequence). For the CDR3, the DNA is TGTGCCAGCAGCTTGAGCGGGAGGGGGGTTAGCACAGATACGCAGTATTTT. It translates to CASSLSGRGVSTDTQYF.

This chain links TRBV5-1 with TRBJ2-5, with 7 positions matching TRBD1. Germline V gene data show CDR1 as SGHRS and CDR2 as YFSETQ. J was trimmed by 5 bases and V by 0 bases; bases with no gene match: 7. This CDR3 spans 15 amino acids. The CDR3 loop is CASSLERGRWETQYF. The CDR3 DNA follows: TGCGCCAGCAGCTTGGAGAGGGGGCGCTGGGAGACCCAGTACTTC.